What follows is one T cell receptor beta chain and its context. Authors' methods: Nucleated cell counts were estimated from reference gene primer amplification. Generated by immunoSEQ multiplex PCR, the TCRdb table keeps only in-frame clones and is missing some. V and J calls and clone size are copied from that table; D and trimming were computed from the DNA. The profile covers 100,000 to 130,000 clones, with more than 70% appearing a single time and about 4.2% taken by the ten largest. This sample stems from a study of blood T cell repertoires in COVID-19. Background on the study: Both acute and convalescent COVID-19 samples were obtained from the United States, Italy and Spain. Sources were T cells, B-cell-depleted T cells, or PBMCs; the material itself was cDNA or gDNA.

The junction had 7 bases not matched to a gene; V was cut back by 0 bases and J by 0 bases. The CDR3 is 18 amino acids. Germline CDR1 and CDR2: LNHNV and YYDKDF (reference sequence). The specimen was peripheral blood. This clonotype was sampled from a human donor in a cohort sampled during active COVID-19. This chain connects TRBV15 to TRBJ2-1, with 8 bases aligning to TRBD2. CDR3 residues: CATSRDRWSGSSYNEQFF. Here the CDR3 DNA reads TGTGCCACCAGCAGAGATCGATGGAGCGGGAGCTCCTACAATGAGCAGTTCTTC.